Listed here is a single T cell receptor (beta chain). Its cognate antigen is unknown. The data were taken from a study of CD8 T cells in Susac syndrome. CDR3 length equals 11 residues. V lost 7 bases to trimming and J lost 9 bases, with 10 bases between them. From germline, CDR1 is MNHNS and CDR2 SASEGT. Study observations and caveats: As acknowledged by the study, its TCR sequencing and HLA analysis included a relatively small number of individuals.

Reverse transcription of roughly 0.45 to 1 ug RNA was carried out with random hexamers. TCRdb reanalysed the immunoSEQ multiplex PCR reads using MiXCR and keeps one entry per CDR3 protein. Of a few hundred thousand distinct CDR3 sequences in the sample, approximately 85% were seen once. The V and J genes are TRBV6-1 and TRBJ2-1; perhaps D is TRBD1 or TRBD2 (5 bases each). Material: CD8+ T cells from PBMCs. The origin of this receptor is a human donor with multiple sclerosis. The CDR3 coding sequence is TGTGCCAGCAATGGGGACGGTGAGCAGTTCTTC. This translates into CASNGDGEQFF.